This entry features one T cell receptor (beta chain) sequence. The CDR3 covers 13 residues. Germline loops: CDR1 LNHDA, CDR2 SQIVND (reference sequence). The ends were cut back, 7 bases at V and 5 bases at J, with 15 bases in the middle. These data come from a study of OX40 agonist ivuxolimab in advanced cancers. Study information: Ivuxolimab was administered intravenously to patients at 0.01 to 10 mg/kg every 2 weeks. The study enrolled dose-escalation patients with hepatocellular carcinoma, melanoma, renal cell or head and neck cancer.

Measured with immunoSEQ multiplex PCR; TCRdb has only the in-frame clones, and not every one. The sample includes tens of thousands of clones, around 83% of them seen just once. The sample in question was CD4+ or CD8+ T cells sorted from blood, obtained in a trial of the OX40 agonist ivuxolimab. The V and J genes are TRBV19 and TRBJ2-7; D unclear. This TCR derives from an adult with an advanced solid tumor such as melanoma, head and neck, liver or kidney cancer. The CDR3 spells CASTGSYFNEQYF. Here the CDR3 DNA reads TGTGCCAGTACGGGTTCCTACTTCAACGAGCAGTACTTC. Supplemented by reference TRBV19 and TRBJ2-7, the full variable domain reads DGGITQSPKYLFRKEGQNVTLSCEQNLNHDAMYWYRQDPGQGLRLIYYSQIVNDFQKGDIAEGYSVSREKKESFPLTVTSAQKNPTAFYLCASTGSYFNEQYFGPGTRLTVT.